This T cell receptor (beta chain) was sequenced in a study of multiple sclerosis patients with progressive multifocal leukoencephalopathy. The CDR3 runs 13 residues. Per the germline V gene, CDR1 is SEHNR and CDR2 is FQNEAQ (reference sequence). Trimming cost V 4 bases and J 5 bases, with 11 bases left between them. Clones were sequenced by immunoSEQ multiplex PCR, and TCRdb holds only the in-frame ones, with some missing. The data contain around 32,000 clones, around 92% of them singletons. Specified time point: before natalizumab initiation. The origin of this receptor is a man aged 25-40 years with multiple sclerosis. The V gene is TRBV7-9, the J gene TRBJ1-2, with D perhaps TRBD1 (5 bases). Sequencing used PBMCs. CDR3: CASSSGAGYGYTF. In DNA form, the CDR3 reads TGTGCCAGCAGCTCCGGGGCCGGGTATGGCTACACCTTC.